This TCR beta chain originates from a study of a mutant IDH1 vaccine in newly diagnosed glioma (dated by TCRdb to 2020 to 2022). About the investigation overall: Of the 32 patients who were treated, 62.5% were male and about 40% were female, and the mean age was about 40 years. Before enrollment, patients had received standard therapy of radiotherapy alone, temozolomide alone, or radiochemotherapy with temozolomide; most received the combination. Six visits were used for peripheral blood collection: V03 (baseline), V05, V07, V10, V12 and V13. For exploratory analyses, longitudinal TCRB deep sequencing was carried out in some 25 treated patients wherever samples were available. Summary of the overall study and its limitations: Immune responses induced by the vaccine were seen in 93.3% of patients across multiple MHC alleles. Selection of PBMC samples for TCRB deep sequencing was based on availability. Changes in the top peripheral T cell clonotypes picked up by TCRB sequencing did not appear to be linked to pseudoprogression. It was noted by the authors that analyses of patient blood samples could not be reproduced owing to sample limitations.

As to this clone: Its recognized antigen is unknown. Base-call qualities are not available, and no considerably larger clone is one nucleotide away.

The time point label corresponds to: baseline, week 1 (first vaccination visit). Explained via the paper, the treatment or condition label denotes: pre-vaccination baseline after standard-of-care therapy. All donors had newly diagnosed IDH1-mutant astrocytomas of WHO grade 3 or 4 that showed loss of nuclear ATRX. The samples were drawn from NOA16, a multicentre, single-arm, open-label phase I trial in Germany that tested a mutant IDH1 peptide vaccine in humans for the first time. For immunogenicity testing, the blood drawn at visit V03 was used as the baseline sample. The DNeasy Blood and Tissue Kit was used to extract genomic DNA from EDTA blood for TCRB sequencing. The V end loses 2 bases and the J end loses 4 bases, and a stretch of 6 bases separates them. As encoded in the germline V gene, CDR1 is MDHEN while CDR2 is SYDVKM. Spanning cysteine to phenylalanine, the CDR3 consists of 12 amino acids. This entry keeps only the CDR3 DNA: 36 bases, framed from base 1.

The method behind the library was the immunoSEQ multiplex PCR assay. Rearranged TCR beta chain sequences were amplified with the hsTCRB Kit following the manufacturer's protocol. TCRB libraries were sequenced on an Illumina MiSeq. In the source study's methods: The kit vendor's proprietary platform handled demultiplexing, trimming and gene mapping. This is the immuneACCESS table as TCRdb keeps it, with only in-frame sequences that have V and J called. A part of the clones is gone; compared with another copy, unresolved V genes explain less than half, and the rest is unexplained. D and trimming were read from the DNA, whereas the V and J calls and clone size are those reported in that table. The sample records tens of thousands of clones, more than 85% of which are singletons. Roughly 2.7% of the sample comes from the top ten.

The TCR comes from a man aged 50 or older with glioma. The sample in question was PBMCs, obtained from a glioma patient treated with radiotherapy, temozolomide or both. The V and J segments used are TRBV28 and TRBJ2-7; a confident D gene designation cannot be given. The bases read TGTGCCAGCAGTTTAGGTTGGTACGAGCAGTACTTC. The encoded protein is CASSLGWYEQYF.